The 24 T cell receptor beta chains below come from one sample, sequenced in a study of molecular identifiers for immune sequencing clone quantification. One entry per CDR3 protein results from TCRdb running MiXCR on the PCR reads. The sample lists about half a million distinct CDR3 sequences, 20% to 25% seen once, with about 0.8% in the top ten. The sequenced sample consisted of naive CD8+ T cells from blood, with Jurkat cell RNA spiked in. Subset given: FACS-sorted CD8+CD4-CCR7+CD45RA+ naive T cells. The receptors here all came from a human donor in good health. Some libraries in this study had Jurkat cell RNA spiked in.

In the case of this clonotype: This may stem from a read error, because a much larger clone lies one nucleotide away. The chain recombines TRBV7-2 with TRBJ2-3; weak D call: TRBD1 (5 bases). This CDR3 is 14 amino acids long. CDR1 and CDR2 from the germline V gene are SGHTA and FQGNSA. Trimming cost V 5 bases and J 1 base, with 10 bases left between them. Here the CDR3 reads CASSTKQGTDTQYF. As DNA, the CDR3 is TGTGCCAGCAGCACGAAACAGGGCACAGATACGCAGTATTTT.

This rearrangement joins TRBV28 to TRBJ2-3; D remains ambiguous. Germline V gene lookup returns CDR1 MDHEN and CDR2 SYDVKM. The V end was cut by 2 bases, the J end by 0 bases, with 6 bases between. The CDR3 loop spans 14 amino acids. The CDR3 protein is CASSLLRSTDTQYF. For the CDR3, the DNA is TGTGCCAGCAGTTTACTAAGGAGCACAGATACGCAGTATTTT. The entire variable domain, with the rest obtained from reference TRBV28 and TRBJ2-3, is as follows: DVKVTQSSRYLVKRTGEKVFLECVQDMDHENMFWYRQDPGLGLRLIYFSYDVKMKEKGDIPEGYSVSREKKERFSLILESASTNQTSMYLCASSLLRSTDTQYFGPGTRLTVL.

V is TRBV11-2 and J is TRBJ2-3; 10 nucleotides align to TRBD2. The junction had 4 bases not matched to a gene; V was cut back by 2 bases and J by 2 bases. The CDR3 length is 16 residues. From germline, CDR1 is SGHAT and CDR2 FQNNGV. For the CDR3, the DNA is TGTGCCAGCAGCTTAAGCGGGGGGGCCGTCACAGATACGCAGTATTTT. Its translation is CASSLSGGAVTDTQYF.

Turning to this clonotype: This may stem from a read error, because a much larger clone lies one nucleotide away. The chain recombines TRBV27 with TRBJ2-3; D perhaps matches TRBD1 (5 bases). CDR1 MNHEY and CDR2 SMNVEV come from the germline V gene (reference sequence). The CDR3 has 15 residues. The CDR3 protein is CASSLSPTSTGTQYF. The CDR3 nucleotides are TGTGCCAGCAGTTTATCCCCTACAAGCACAGGTACGCAGTATTTT.

Many counts were recorded for this clonotype. The CDR3 sequence is CASSQEAGTENTEAFF. The CDR3, as DNA: TGTGCCAGCAGCCAAGAAGCCGGGACGGAGAACACTGAAGCTTTCTTT. The V gene is TRBV4-2, the J gene TRBJ1-1; tentatively, D is TRBD1 (5 bases). The ends were cut back, 0 bases at V and 1 base at J, with 12 bases in the middle. This CDR3 region has 16 residues. The V gene's germline CDR1 is LGHNA and CDR2 YNFKEQ.

This clonotype was observed at least ten times. One end of the junction fails to match germline, which may point to a read error. This sequence joins TRBV9 and TRBJ1-1; 9 bases map to TRBD1. The CDR3 is 15 amino acids. The germline gives CDR1 SGDLS, CDR2 YYNGEE. The CDR3 reads CASSPTGGLGTEAFF. The CDR3 coding sequence is TGCGCCAGCAGCCCCACAGGGGGCTTGGGCACTGAAGCTTTCTTT.

Notes on this clonotype: A read error may be the cause here, since a much bigger clone is one base away. The V call is TRBV7-9, the J call TRBJ1-1, with D possibly matching TRBD1 (5 bases). Germline V lookup: CDR1 SEHNR, CDR2 FQNEAQ (reference sequence). CDR3 length equals 14 residues. Trimming left V 5 bases short and J 10 bases short, with 20 bases between. CDR3 sequence reads: CASSPPGAGHVAFF. CDR3 nucleotide sequence: TGTGCCAGCAGCCCCCCCGGAGCAGGGCACGTAGCTTTCTTT.

The table lists this clonotype with a few counts. The chain uses TRBV11-2 and TRBJ2-3, with 9 bases aligning to TRBD2. V was pared by 1 base and J by 5 bases, with 10 bases of the junction left unmatched. Germline V lookup: CDR1 SGHAT, CDR2 FQNNGV. This CDR3 has 17 amino acids. The CDR3 loop is CASSLGAGGGILDTQYF. For the CDR3, the DNA is TGTGCCAGCAGCTTAGGTGCGGGAGGGGGCATTCTAGATACGCAGTATTTT. Full variable domain (rest looked up from reference TRBV11-2 and TRBJ2-3): EAGVAQSPRYKIIEKRQSVAFWCNPISGHATLYWYQQILGQGPKLLIQFQNNGVVDDSQLPKDRFSAERLKGVDSTLKIQPAKLEDSAVYLCASSLGAGGGILDTQYFGPGTRLTVL.

This clonotype has a count of ten or more. The chain has TRBV6-2 or TRBV6-3 and TRBJ1-5; tentatively, D is TRBD1 (6 bases). The CDR3 has 14 residues. V lost 3 bases to trimming and J lost 7 bases, with 13 bases between them. CDR1 and CDR2 from the germline V gene are MNHEY and SVGEGT. CDR3 sequence: CASSYGQGIQPQHF. As DNA, the CDR3 is TGTGCCAGCAGTTATGGCCAGGGGATACAGCCCCAGCATTTT.

In its sample, this clonotype was seen many times. V usage is TRBV28 and J usage is TRBJ2-1; D call uncertain. V was cut by 6 bases and J by 2 bases, with 11 bases left in between. Per the germline V gene, CDR1 is MDHEN and CDR2 is SYDVKM. The CDR3 has 14 residues. CDR3 coding DNA: TGTGCCAGCAGGCCTGGAGTTGCCTACAATGAGCAGTTCTTC. Protein product: CASRPGVAYNEQFF.

Turning to this clonotype: It may be a read error: a sequence one base away is much more abundant. CDR3 amino acids: CASSSGTNTEDFF. CDR3 sequence (DNA): TGTGCCAGCAGCTCAGGGACGAACACTGAAGATTTCTTT. The chain links TRBV7-6 to TRBJ1-1; D might be TRBD1 (5 bases). CDR3 length: 13 residues. The V gene's germline CDR1 is SGHVS and CDR2 FNYEAQ.

CDR3 loop: CASTVNAAPGNTIYF. CDR3 coding DNA: TGCGCCAGCACGGTAAATGCGGCACCTGGAAACACCATATATTTT. The chain is built from TRBV5-1 and TRBJ1-3; D gene unclear. The V gene's germline CDR1 is SGHRS and CDR2 YFSETQ. V was pared by 6 bases and J by 2 bases, with 15 bases between. The CDR3 runs to 15 residues.

As to this clonotype: Since a much larger clone is just one base distant, this may be a read error. This chain uses TRBV3-1 with TRBJ1-5; tentatively, D is TRBD1 (6 bases). CDR1 is LGHDT, CDR2 YNNKEL, per germline (reference sequence). The CDR3 is 14 amino acids. CDR3 sequence (DNA): TGTGCCAGCAGCAGCCAGGGGTTAAATCAGCCCCAGCAATTT. Encoded protein: CASSSQGLNQPQQF.

This clonotype was seen at least ten times. The chain is built from TRBV18 and TRBJ2-6; a possible D gene is TRBD1 (5 bases). This CDR3 contains 16 residues. V was shortened by 8 bases and J by 2 bases, with 16 bases between the two germline ends. Germline CDR1 and CDR2: KGHSH and LQKENI. The CDR3 region is CASPTTEGTGANVLTF. For the CDR3, the DNA is TGTGCCAGCCCGACGACAGAAGGAACTGGGGCCAACGTCCTGACTTTC.

This clonotype has just a few counts. J is TRBJ2-7 and V is TRBV5-6; tentative D call: TRBD2 (6 bases). The CDR3 extends over 14 amino acids. Germline CDR1 is SGHDT and CDR2 is YYEEEE. The V end was cut by 0 bases, the J end by 0 bases, with 7 bases between. CDR3 DNA sequence: TGTGCCAGCAGCTTGGGGACTACCTCCTACGAGCAGTACTTC. Its translation is CASSLGTTSYEQYF.

As to this clonotype: An end of the junction does not agree with germline; a read error may underlie this. The rearrangement links TRBV12-3 or TRBV12-4 to TRBJ1-1; TRBD1 is a possible D gene (6 bases). The length of the CDR3 is 13 residues. As DNA, the CDR3 is TGTGCCAGCAGTCTTACAGGGAACACTGGAGCTTTCTTT. Its protein product is CASSLTGNTGAFF.

This clonotype was seen repeatedly, ten times or more. This chain links TRBV6-5 with TRBJ2-7; 10 positions match TRBD2. Per germline, CDR1 MNHEY and CDR2 SVGAGI. This CDR3 region has 16 residues. V lost 3 bases and J lost 5; bases outside the gene matches: 10. The CDR3 DNA follows: TGTGCCAGCAGTTATTCCGAAGCGGGAGGGCCCAACGAGCAGTACTTC. This gives the protein CASSYSEAGGPNEQYF.

This clonotype has a handful of counts. This chain joins TRBV30 and TRBJ2-7; a possible D gene is TRBD2 (6 bases). V was cut by 0 bases and J by 2 bases, with 11 bases left in between. Per the germline V gene, CDR1 is GTSNPN and CDR2 is SVGIG (reference sequence). The CDR3 extends over 14 amino acids. DNA for the CDR3: TGTGCCTGGAGTGTACTTCGGGGGACCTACGAGCAGTACTTC. It codes for CAWSVLRGTYEQYF.

This clonotype was found a few times. The chain combines TRBV20-1 with TRBJ2-4; D is perhaps TRBD2 (7 bases). There are 15 residues in the CDR3. Trimming removed 2 bases from V and 1 base from J, with 12 bases in between. CDR1 and CDR2 (germline): DFQATT, SNEGSKA (reference sequence). CDR3: CSARSGGMAKNIQYF. The CDR3 DNA reads as TGCAGTGCTAGATCGGGGGGCATGGCCAAAAACATTCAGTACTTC.

This clonotype was found once. This may be a read error, as it is one base from a much larger clone. The chain joins TRBV3-1 to TRBJ2-3; no firm D call. Trimming stripped 2 bases from V and 2 bases from J, with 11 bases between. This CDR3 is built from 15 residues. Germline V CDR1 and CDR2: LGHDT, YNNKEL (reference sequence). CDR3 protein: CASSQTALVTDTQYF. CDR3 nucleotides: TGTGCCAGCAGCCAAACGGCTCTCGTCACAGATACGCAGTATTTT.

There are a few counts of this clonotype. The chain recombines TRBV11-2 with TRBJ1-1; D perhaps matches TRBD1 (5 bases). The germline V gene has CDR1 SGHAT and CDR2 FQNNGV. The CDR3 loop spans 16 amino acids. V was cut by 8 bases and J by 3 bases, with 22 bases left in between. The CDR3 is CASWYRGGSPDTEAFF. The CDR3 DNA reads TGTGCCAGCTGGTATCGGGGGGGGAGTCCGGACACTGAAGCTTTCTTT.

The V call is TRBV18, the J call TRBJ2-3; no clear D. V was shortened by 3 bases and J by 6 bases, with 10 bases between the two germline ends. Germline CDR1 is KGHSH and CDR2 is LQKENI. CDR3 length: 13 amino acids. CDR3 in amino acids: CASSPPIPDTQYF. The CDR3 DNA reads as TGTGCCAGCTCACCCCCCATCCCCGATACGCAGTATTTT.

On this clonotype itself: This sequence may be a read error, since a much larger clone differs from it by one base. The V and J genes are TRBV24-1 and TRBJ2-2; D remains unclear. Looked up from germline, CDR1 is KGHDR and CDR2 is SFDVKD. The CDR3 has 14 amino acids. V shed 4 bases and J shed 5 bases, with 10 bases lying between them. CDR3 amino acids: CATSDSIKTGELFF. CDR3 bases: TGTGCCACCAGTGACTCCATAAAGACCGGGGAGCTGTTTTTT.

Concerning this clonotype: A much larger clone lies one base from this, so it may be a read error. This chain connects TRBV27 to TRBJ2-3, with no clear D. The CDR3 is 14 amino acids. The germline V gene encodes CDR1 MNHEY and CDR2 SMNVEV (reference sequence). V lost 2 bases to trimming and J lost 4 bases, with 10 bases between them. Written as DNA, the CDR3 is TGTGCCAGCAGTTTAAATACTCCCCCAGATACGCAGTATTTT. Protein product: CASSLNTPPDTQYF.